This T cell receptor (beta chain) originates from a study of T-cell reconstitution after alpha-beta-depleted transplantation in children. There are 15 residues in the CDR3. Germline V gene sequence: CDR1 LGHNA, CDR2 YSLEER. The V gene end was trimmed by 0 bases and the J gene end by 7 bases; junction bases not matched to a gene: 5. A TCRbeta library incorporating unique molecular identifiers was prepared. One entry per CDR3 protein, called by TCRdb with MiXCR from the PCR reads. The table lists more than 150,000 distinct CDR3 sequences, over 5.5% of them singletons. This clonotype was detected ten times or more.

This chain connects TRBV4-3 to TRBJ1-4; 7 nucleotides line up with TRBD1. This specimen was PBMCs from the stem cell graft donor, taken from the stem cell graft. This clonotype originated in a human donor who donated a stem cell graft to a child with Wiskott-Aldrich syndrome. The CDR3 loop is CASSQDFTGAEKLFF. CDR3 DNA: TGCGCCAGCAGCCAAGATTTTACAGGGGCTGAAAAACTGTTTTTT.